The present T cell receptor (beta chain) was sequenced within a study of CD4 T cell repertoires in COVID-19. Whole-study context: CFSE-low cells expanded 10 days with IL-2, then restimulated with other coronavirus spikes. Study observations and caveats: Two or all three memory subsets shared several highly expanded SARS-CoV-2-reactive clonotypes. Some SARS-CoV-2 clonotypes, between 7 and 25%, recurred in SARS-CoV and/or HKU1 cultures.

A note on this clone: Its matching antigen is unknown.

The table came from immunoSEQ multiplex PCR; TCRdb's copy has only in-frame clones and leaves some out. The repertoire holds under 30,000 clones, 93% seen once, with approximately 0.7% in the top ten. The V and J ends lost 4 bases and 6 bases respectively, with 15 bases between them. Germline loops: CDR1 SEHNR, CDR2 FQNEAQ (reference sequence). The CDR3 has 14 residues. The memory T cells were sequenced right after ex vivo isolation, without culture. This specimen consisted of circulating follicular helper CD4+ T cells (cTfh) from blood, obtained before the COVID-19 pandemic. The chain employs TRBV7-9 and TRBJ1-1; D is perhaps TRBD1 (5 bases). This TCR was recovered from a human donor who had COVID-19. CDR3 in amino acids: CASSSLGGSAEAFF. The CDR3 nucleotides are TGTGCCAGCAGCTCCCTCGGGGGAAGTGCTGAAGCTTTCTTT.